This TCR beta chain was retrieved from a study of human T cells and chemical hapten exposure. Stated time point: patch test 1, 2 weeks after DPC sensitization. The treatment is: therapeutic diphenylcyclopropenone sensitization with weekly scalp DPC. CDR3 size: 12 residues. Per the germline V gene, CDR1 is DFQATT and CDR2 is SNEGSKA (reference sequence). With 3 bases removed from V and 1 base from J, the gap between germline ends came to 6 bases. Via MiXCR, TCRdb re-called the RACE reads, giving one row per CDR3 protein. Of 95,000 to 130,000 distinct CDR3 sequences listed, around 10% were seen once; the top ten hold approximately 1.4%. This clonotype turned up a few times.

The sample here was whole blood, taken in connection with sensitization to the hapten diphenylcyclopropenone (DPC). This clonotype was obtained from a woman in her forties or fifties with alopecia areata. Some clones in this sample may be carry-over from other donors' samples. The chain uses TRBV20-1 and TRBJ1-1, with D unclear. CDR3 sequence: CSARTPNTEAFF. The DNA of the CDR3 is TGCAGTGCTAGGACTCCGAACACTGAAGCTTTCTTT.